The 16 T cell receptor beta chains in this list originate from one sample, sequenced in a study of identical twins. One entry per CDR3 protein, called by TCRdb with MiXCR from the 5' RACE reads. This table has more than 1.5 million distinct CDR3 sequences, about 32% appearing once. The sequencing sample was made of cord blood. The origin of the receptors is a newborn girl in good health.

V gene TRBV28 combines with J gene TRBJ2-1; no reliable D call. V was clipped by 1 base and J by 10 bases, with 8 bases between them. The CDR3 loop spans 12 amino acids. Germline loops: CDR1 MDHEN, CDR2 SYDVKM. In DNA form, the CDR3 reads TGTGCCAGCAGTTTATCGCTAGGAGAGCAGTTCTTC. This sequence encodes CASSLSLGEQFF. Full variable domain (missing parts from reference TRBV28 and TRBJ2-1): DVKVTQSSRYLVKRTGEKVFLECVQDMDHENMFWYRQDPGLGLRLIYFSYDVKMKEKGDIPEGYSVSREKKERFSLILESASTNQTSMYLCASSLSLGEQFFGPGTRLTVL.

This clonotype was seen only a few times. The chain combines TRBV7-6 with TRBJ2-3; D gene ambiguous. V gave up 2 bases and J gave up 4 bases, with 13 bases separating them. This CDR3 contains 15 residues. CDR1 is SGHVS, CDR2 FNYEAQ, per germline. For the CDR3, the DNA is TGTGCCAGCAGCTTAATACACTCCCTTGCAGATACGCAGTATTTT. Its translation is CASSLIHSLADTQYF.

The V gene is TRBV20-1, the J gene TRBJ1-1, with 10 positions matching TRBD1. V shed 5 bases and J 5 bases; nucleotides not matched to a gene: 5. Per germline, CDR1 DFQATT and CDR2 SNEGSKA (reference sequence). The CDR3 is made up of 13 amino acids. CDR3 nucleotides: TGCAGTGCTTCGGACAGGGGGAAAACTGAAGCTTTCTTT. Translation: CSASDRGKTEAFF.

The chain couples TRBV6-1 to TRBJ2-1; 11 nucleotides agree with TRBD1. Unmatched junction bases numbered 12, after V lost 6 bases and J lost 8 bases. The CDR3 consists of 16 residues. Germline CDR1 MNHNS, CDR2 SASEGT. The CDR3 loop reads CASSPSGTGGNDEQFF. CDR3 bases: TGTGCCAGCAGCCCCTCCGGGACAGGGGGTAACGATGAGCAGTTCTTC.

The chain links TRBV5-6 to TRBJ2-5; TRBD2 might be the D (5 bases). V shed 0 bases and J shed 11 bases, with 20 bases lying between them. The germline CDR1 and CDR2 sequences are SGHDT and YYEEEE. This CDR3 spans 15 amino acids. DNA of the CDR3: TGTGCCAGCAGCTTGGTTCCTAGTCCCAACGGGGAGCAGTACTTC. Translation gives CASSLVPSPNGEQYF.

The rearrangement joins TRBV20-1 to TRBJ2-3, with TRBD2 identical over 11 bases. V was pared by 0 bases and J by 2 bases, with 7 bases of the junction left unmatched. The length of the CDR3 is 17 residues. Germline V lookup: CDR1 DFQATT, CDR2 SNEGSKA (reference sequence). The CDR3 coding sequence is TGCAGTGCTAGAGATCAGGGACTAGCGGACCTCACAGATACGCAGTATTTT. Translated: CSARDQGLADLTDTQYF.

This clonotype was picked up a small number of times. V is TRBV20-1 and J is TRBJ1-6; 7 bases fit TRBD1. This CDR3 has 14 residues. V was pared by 6 bases and J by 6 bases, with 8 bases of the junction left unmatched. Germline CDR1 DFQATT, CDR2 SNEGSKA (reference sequence). CDR3 sequence (DNA): TGCAGTGCCCCGGGACAGACCGGTAATTCACCCCTCCACTTT. The encoded protein is CSAPGQTGNSPLHF.

This clonotype was observed many times. The chain is built from TRBV29-1 and TRBJ2-5; weak D call: TRBD1 (6 bases). V lost 7 bases and J lost 5, with 11 bases in between. Germline CDR1 SQVTM, CDR2 ANQGSEA. The CDR3 has 11 residues. The CDR3 sequence is CSALTGETQYF. The DNA for the CDR3 is TGCAGCGCCCTAACAGGGGAGACCCAGTACTTC.

In DNA, the CDR3 is TGCAGTGCTAGAGTAGGACTAGCGGGGGAGCACATAAACATTCAGTACTTC. Its translation: CSARVGLAGEHINIQYF. The rearrangement uses TRBV20-1 and TRBJ2-4; 13 bases map to TRBD2. Germline assignment: CDR1 DFQATT and CDR2 SNEGSKA (reference sequence). Germline trimming cut 1 base from V and 6 bases from J; bases unmatched to any gene: 9. The CDR3 extends over 17 amino acids.

This clonotype has only a few counts. V gene TRBV7-2 combines with J gene TRBJ2-5, with D perhaps TRBD1 or TRBD2 (5 bases each). Trimming removed 2 bases from V and 11 bases from J, with 15 bases in between. The length of the CDR3 is 13 residues. Germline values: CDR1 SGHTA, CDR2 FQGNSA. This CDR3 is CASSLPGTARQYF. The CDR3 DNA is TGTGCCAGCAGCTTACCCGGGACCGCTAGGCAGTACTTC.

With regard to this clonotype: A junction end diverges from the germline sequence, so it may reflect a read error. This chain joins TRBV29-1 and TRBJ2-7; D is unclear. CDR1 and CDR2 (germline): SQVTM, ANQGSEA. The CDR3 consists of 15 residues. CDR3 sequence: CSVGVSTPETYDQYF. DNA for the CDR3: TGCAGCGTTGGGGTATCGACACCGGAAACCTACGACCAGTACTTC.

This clonotype came up many times. The chain recombines TRBV20-1 with TRBJ2-1; 12 positions match TRBD2. V dropped 1 base and J dropped 3; count of bases not matched to a gene: 1. CDR1 is DFQATT, CDR2 SNEGSKA, per germline (reference sequence). This CDR3 contains 15 residues. CDR3 sequence reads: CSARGLAGVYNEQFF. CDR3 sequence (DNA): TGCAGTGCTAGAGGACTAGCGGGAGTCTACAATGAGCAGTTCTTC.

V usage is TRBV6-5 and J usage is TRBJ2-1; TRBD2 matches at 7 bases. V lost 0 bases to trimming and J lost 6 bases; unmatched junction nucleotides: 2. CDR3 length: 14 amino acids. CDR1 and CDR2 from the germline V gene are MNHEY and SVGAGI. This CDR3 reads CASSYSSGGNEQFF. The CDR3 DNA reads as TGTGCCAGCAGTTACTCATCGGGGGGCAATGAGCAGTTCTTC.

CDR3: CASSSPAGHYNTEAFF. CDR3 nucleotide sequence: TGTGCCAGCAGCTCGCCGGCGGGACACTATAACACTGAAGCTTTCTTT. The chain employs TRBV11-2 and TRBJ1-1; D is possibly TRBD1 (6 bases). With 4 bases removed from V and 2 bases from J, the gap between germline ends came to 17 bases. Germline V gives CDR1 SGHAT, CDR2 FQNNGV. The CDR3 is made up of 16 amino acids.

This clonotype turned up a few times. This chain links TRBV21-1 with TRBJ2-7; whether TRBD1, the table's D call, matches the DNA was not checked. TRBV21-1 is a pseudogene. The CDR3 totals 14 residues. The CDR3 sequence: CASSTRQGEYEQYF. CDR3 nucleotides: TGTGCCAGCAGCACCCGACAGGGGGAATACGAGCAGTACTTC.

This clonotype was observed at least ten times. This chain uses TRBV27 with TRBJ2-7, with D possibly being TRBD1 or TRBD2 (5 bases each). The V and J ends lost 3 bases and 2 bases respectively, with 11 bases between them. Germline assignment: CDR1 MNHEY and CDR2 SMNVEV (reference sequence). The CDR3 length is 14 residues. CDR3 residues: CASSFGQGPYEQYF. CDR3 bases: TGTGCCAGCAGTTTTGGCCAGGGACCCTACGAGCAGTACTTC.